Following are 2 T cell receptor beta chains from one sample sequenced in a study of T cells after yellow fever vaccination. TCRdb re-called the 5' RACE reads through MiXCR, storing one row per CDR3 protein. The data show about 230,000 distinct CDR3 sequences, about 7% seen once. The sequencing used CD4+ T cells sorted from PBMCs, collected on the day of the yellow fever booster vaccination. The source of these receptors is a man between 25 and 39 years old who received the YFV17D yellow fever vaccine.

In its sample, this clonotype was seen many times. The V call is TRBV23-1, the J call TRBJ2-5; D is unclear. TRBV23-1 is classed as an ORF, of uncertain function. CDR3 length: 20 amino acids. The ends were cut back, 0 bases at V and 1 base at J, with 24 bases in the middle. The CDR3 loop is CASSQSETAPHFGAQETQYF. The DNA of the CDR3 is TGCGCCAGCAGTCAATCGGAGACTGCCCCCCACTTTGGAGCCCAAGAGACCCAGTACTTC.

This clonotype has at least ten counts. The chain has TRBV7-2 and TRBJ1-1; D is unclear. V shed 6 bases and J shed 1 base, with 9 bases lying between them. Germline CDR1 reads SGHTA; CDR2 reads FQGNSA. The CDR3 runs to 13 residues. CDR3 nucleotides: TGTGCCAGCAGTTCGAGGGAGAACACTGAAGCTTTCTTT. The encoded protein is CASSSRENTEAFF. Full variable domain (outside the CDR3, taken from reference TRBV7-2 and TRBJ1-1): GAGVSQSPSNKVTEKGKDVELRCDPISGHTALYWYRQSLGQGLEFLIYFQGNSAPDKSGLPSDRFSAERTGGSVSTLTIQRTQQEDSAVYLCASSSRENTEAFFGQGTRLTVV.